This T cell receptor (beta chain) emerged from a study of cytomegalovirus exposure and HLA in healthy donors. General observations from the study: The majority of CMV-associated TCR beta chains were reported as apparently HLA-restricted in a later analysis. The authors reported that TCR beta sequences could predict HLA-A and HLA-B alleles. These predictions were accurate for most subjects in the first cohort. TCR sequences were mostly rare, though some public TCRs occurred in many donors.

60 Vbeta and 13 Jbeta primers were used in PCR. The protocol was immunoSEQ multiplex PCR, while the TCRdb copy is restricted to in-frame clones and leaves out a portion. The sample holds around 86,000 clones, about 7.6% seen once. Concerning this clone itself: The antigen is undetermined.

The CDR3 loop spans 15 amino acids. Per germline, CDR1 SGHRS and CDR2 YFSETQ. Trimming pared 0 bases from V and 2 bases from J, leaving 11 bases between. Specimen: PBMCs. The TCR was taken from a man aged 50 or older in good health and CMV-seronegative. The chain recombines TRBV5-1 with TRBJ1-2; D is ambiguous. In DNA, the CDR3 is TGCGCCAGCAGCTTGGTAGCCAGCACAAACTATGGCTACACCTTC. Its protein product is CASSLVASTNYGYTF.